This T cell receptor beta chain was sequenced for a study of blood T cell repertoires in COVID-19. Study details: Samples taken during acute and convalescent COVID-19 were collected in the United States, Italy and Spain.

A Seattle source enrolled patients during active infection and followed them longitudinally. Authors' methods: Cell counts per sample came from amplifying reference gene primers. Generated by immunoSEQ multiplex PCR, the TCRdb table keeps only in-frame clones and is missing some. That table is the source of V, J and clone size, and D and trimming were worked out from the DNA. The sample has approximately 350,000 clones, about 87% seen once. The source material was peripheral blood. The source of this sequence is a woman aged 50 to 60 with COVID-19, enrolled during active disease.

The CDR3 sequence: CASSPGPRVYNSPLHF. The CDR3 DNA sequence: TGTGCCAGCAGCCCCGGTCCCCGGGTTTATAATTCACCCCTCCACTTT. V usage is TRBV2 and J usage is TRBJ1-6; no clear D gene. The CDR3 is 16 residues long. V lost 6 bases and J lost 4, with 16 bases in between. Germline CDR1 is SNHLY and CDR2 is FYNNEI.